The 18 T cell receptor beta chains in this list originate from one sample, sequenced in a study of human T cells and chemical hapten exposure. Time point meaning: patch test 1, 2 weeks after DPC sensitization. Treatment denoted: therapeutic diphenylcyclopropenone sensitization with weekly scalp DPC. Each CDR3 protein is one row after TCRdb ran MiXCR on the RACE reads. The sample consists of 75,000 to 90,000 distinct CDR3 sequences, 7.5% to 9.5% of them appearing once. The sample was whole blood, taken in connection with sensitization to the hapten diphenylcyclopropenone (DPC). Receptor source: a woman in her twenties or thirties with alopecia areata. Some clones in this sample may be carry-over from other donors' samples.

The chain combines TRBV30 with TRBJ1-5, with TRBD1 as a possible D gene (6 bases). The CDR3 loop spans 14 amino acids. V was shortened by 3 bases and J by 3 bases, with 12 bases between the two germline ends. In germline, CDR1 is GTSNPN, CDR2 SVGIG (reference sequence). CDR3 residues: CAWSRGNVNQPQHF. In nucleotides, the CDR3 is TGTGCCTGGAGCAGGGGAAACGTCAATCAGCCCCAGCATTTT. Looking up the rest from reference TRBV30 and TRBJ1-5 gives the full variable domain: SQTIHQWPATLVQPVGSPLSLECTVEGTSNPNLYWYRQAAGRGLQLLFYSVGIGQISSEVPQNLSASRPQDRQFILSSKKLLLSDSGFYLCAWSRGNVNQPQHFGDGTRLSIL.

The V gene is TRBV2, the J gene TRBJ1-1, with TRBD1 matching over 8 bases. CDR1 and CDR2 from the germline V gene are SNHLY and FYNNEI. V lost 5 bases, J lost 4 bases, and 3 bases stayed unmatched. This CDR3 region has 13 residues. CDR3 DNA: TGTGCCAGCAGTTATACAGGGGGCACTGAAGCTTTCTTT. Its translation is CASSYTGGTEAFF.

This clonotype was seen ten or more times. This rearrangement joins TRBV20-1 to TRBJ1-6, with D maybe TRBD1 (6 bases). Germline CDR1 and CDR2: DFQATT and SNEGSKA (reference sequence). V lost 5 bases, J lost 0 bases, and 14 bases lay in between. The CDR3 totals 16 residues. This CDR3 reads CSAWTARDSYNSPLHF. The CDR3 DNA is TGCAGTGCTTGGACAGCCCGTGACTCCTATAATTCACCCCTCCACTTT.

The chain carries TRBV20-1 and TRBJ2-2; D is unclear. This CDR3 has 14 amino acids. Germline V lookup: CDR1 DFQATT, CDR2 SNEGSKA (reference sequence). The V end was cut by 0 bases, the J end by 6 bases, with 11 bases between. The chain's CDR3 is CSARELGKAGELFF. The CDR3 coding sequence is TGCAGTGCTAGAGAACTTGGGAAAGCCGGGGAGCTGTTTTTT.

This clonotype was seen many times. This CDR3 reads CASSLALGTGDEQFF. CDR3 bases: TGTGCCAGCAGTTTAGCGCTGGGGACAGGAGATGAGCAGTTCTTC. The V gene is TRBV12-3 or TRBV12-4, the J gene TRBJ2-1, with TRBD1 identical over 8 bases. This CDR3 comprises 15 residues. J lost 8 bases, V lost 0 bases, and 6 bases had no gene match.

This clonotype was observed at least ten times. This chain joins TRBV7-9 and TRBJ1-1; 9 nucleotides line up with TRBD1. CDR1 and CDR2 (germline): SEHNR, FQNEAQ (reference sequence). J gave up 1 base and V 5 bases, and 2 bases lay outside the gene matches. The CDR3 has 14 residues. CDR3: CASSRGQGNTEAFF. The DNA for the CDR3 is TGTGCCAGCAGCAGGGGACAGGGGAACACTGAAGCTTTCTTT.

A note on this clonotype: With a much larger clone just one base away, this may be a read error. The CDR3 DNA is TGTGCCAGTAGAAGGAGCTGGGGGTGGCAAGAGACCCAGTACTTC. Translated, it gives CASRRSWGWQETQYF. The chain has TRBV19 and TRBJ2-5, with D perhaps matching TRBD1 or TRBD2 (5 bases each). The CDR3 loop spans 15 amino acids. Looked up from germline, CDR1 is LNHDA and CDR2 is SQIVND (reference sequence). V gave up 6 bases and J gave up 2 bases, with 16 bases separating them.

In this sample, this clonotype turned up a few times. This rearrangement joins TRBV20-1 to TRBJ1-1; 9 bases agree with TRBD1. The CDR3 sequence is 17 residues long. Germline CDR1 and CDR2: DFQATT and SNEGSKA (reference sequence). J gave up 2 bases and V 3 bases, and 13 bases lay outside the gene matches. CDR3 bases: TGCAGTGCTAGTGCCCGGGACAGGGCCGTCTTTAACACTGAAGCTTTCTTT. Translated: CSASARDRAVFNTEAFF.

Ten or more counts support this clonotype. The CDR3 loop is CASRESDTQYF. The CDR3 DNA sequence: TGTGCCAGCAGGGAATCAGATACGCAGTATTTT. The J gene is TRBJ2-3, the V gene TRBV2; D not resolved. The CDR3 spans 11 residues. Germline V CDR1 and CDR2: SNHLY, FYNNEI. V was pared by 6 bases and J by 4 bases, with 5 bases between.

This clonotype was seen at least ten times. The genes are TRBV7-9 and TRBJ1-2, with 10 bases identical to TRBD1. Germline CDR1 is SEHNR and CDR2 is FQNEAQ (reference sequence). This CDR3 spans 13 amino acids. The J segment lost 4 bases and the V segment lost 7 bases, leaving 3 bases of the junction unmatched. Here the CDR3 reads CASIGTGAYGYTF. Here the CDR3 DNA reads TGTGCCAGCATAGGGACAGGGGCCTATGGCTACACCTTC.

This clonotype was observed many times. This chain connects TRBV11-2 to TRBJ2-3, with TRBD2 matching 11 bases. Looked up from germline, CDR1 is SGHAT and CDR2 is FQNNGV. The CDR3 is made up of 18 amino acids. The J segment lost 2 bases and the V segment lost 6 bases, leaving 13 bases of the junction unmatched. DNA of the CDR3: TGTGCCAGCAGGACCATTCTAGCGGGGGGCAGCCTCACAGATACGCAGTATTTT. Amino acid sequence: CASRTILAGGSLTDTQYF.

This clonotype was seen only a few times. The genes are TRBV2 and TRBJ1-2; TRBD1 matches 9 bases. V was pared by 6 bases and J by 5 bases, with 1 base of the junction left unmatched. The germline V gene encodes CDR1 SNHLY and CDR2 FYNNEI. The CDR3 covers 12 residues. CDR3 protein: CASRGTGYGYTF. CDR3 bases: TGTGCCAGCAGGGGGACAGGGTATGGCTACACCTTC.

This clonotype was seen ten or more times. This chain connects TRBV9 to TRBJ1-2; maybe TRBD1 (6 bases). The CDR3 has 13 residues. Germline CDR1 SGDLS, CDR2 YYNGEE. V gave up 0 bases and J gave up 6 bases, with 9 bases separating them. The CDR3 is CASSVGGGHGYTF. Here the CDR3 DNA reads TGTGCCAGCAGCGTAGGAGGGGGGCATGGCTACACCTTC.

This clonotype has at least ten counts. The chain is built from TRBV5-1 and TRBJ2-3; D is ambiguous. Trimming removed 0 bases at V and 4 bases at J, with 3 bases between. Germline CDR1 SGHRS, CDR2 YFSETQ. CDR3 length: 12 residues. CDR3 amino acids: CASSLGADTQYF. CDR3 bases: TGCGCCAGCAGCTTGGGGGCAGATACGCAGTATTTT.

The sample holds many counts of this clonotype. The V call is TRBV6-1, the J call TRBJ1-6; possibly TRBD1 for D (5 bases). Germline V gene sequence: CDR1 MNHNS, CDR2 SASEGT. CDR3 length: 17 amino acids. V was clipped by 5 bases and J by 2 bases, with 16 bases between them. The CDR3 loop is CASSSETQVPYNSPLHF. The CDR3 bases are TGTGCCAGCAGTTCCGAGACACAGGTGCCCTATAATTCACCCCTCCACTTT.

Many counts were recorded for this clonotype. CDR3 sequence: CASSLGSYSPYGYTF. The CDR3 DNA is TGTGCCAGCAGCTTAGGATCGTACAGTCCCTATGGCTACACCTTC. V is TRBV11-2 and J is TRBJ1-2; D gene uncertain. V shed 1 base and J shed 4 bases, with 13 bases lying between them. This CDR3 is 15 amino acids long. Germline V CDR1 and CDR2: SGHAT, FQNNGV. Full variable domain (outside the CDR3, taken from reference TRBV11-2 and TRBJ1-2): EAGVAQSPRYKIIEKRQSVAFWCNPISGHATLYWYQQILGQGPKLLIQFQNNGVVDDSQLPKDRFSAERLKGVDSTLKIQPAKLEDSAVYLCASSLGSYSPYGYTFGSGTRLTVV.

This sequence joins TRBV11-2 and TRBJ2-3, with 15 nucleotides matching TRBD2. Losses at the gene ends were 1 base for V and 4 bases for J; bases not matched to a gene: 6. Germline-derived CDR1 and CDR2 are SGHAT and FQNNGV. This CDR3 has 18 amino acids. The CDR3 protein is CASSLVGLAGGIPDTQYF. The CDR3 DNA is TGTGCCAGCAGCTTAGTGGGACTAGCGGGGGGCATCCCAGATACGCAGTATTTT.

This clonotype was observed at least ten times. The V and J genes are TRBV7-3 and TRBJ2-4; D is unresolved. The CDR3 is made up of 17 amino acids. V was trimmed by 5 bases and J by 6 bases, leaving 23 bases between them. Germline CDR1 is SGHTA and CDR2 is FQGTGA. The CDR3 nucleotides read TGTGCCAGCAGCCTCTACCCTGCTACTGACCCAAGAAACATTCAGTACTTC. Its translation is CASSLYPATDPRNIQYF. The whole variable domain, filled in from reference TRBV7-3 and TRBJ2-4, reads GAGVSQTPSNKVTEKGKYVELRCDPISGHTALYWYRQSLGQGPEFLIYFQGTGAADDSGLPNDRFFAVRPEGSVSTLKIQRTERGDSAVYLCASSLYPATDPRNIQYFGAGTRLSVL.